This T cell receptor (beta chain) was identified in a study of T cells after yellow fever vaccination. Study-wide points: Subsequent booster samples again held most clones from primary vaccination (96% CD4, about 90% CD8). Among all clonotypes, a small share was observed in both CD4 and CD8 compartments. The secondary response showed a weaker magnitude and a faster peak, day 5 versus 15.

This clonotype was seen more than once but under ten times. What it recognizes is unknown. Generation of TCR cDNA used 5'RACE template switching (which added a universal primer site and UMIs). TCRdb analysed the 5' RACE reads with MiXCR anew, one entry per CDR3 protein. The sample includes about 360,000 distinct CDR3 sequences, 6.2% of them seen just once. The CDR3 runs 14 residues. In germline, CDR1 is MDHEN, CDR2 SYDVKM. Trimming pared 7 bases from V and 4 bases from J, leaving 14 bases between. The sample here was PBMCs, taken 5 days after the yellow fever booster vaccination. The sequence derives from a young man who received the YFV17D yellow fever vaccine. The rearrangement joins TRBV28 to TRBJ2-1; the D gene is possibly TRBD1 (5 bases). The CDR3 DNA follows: TGTGCCAGCATAGACAGATCAGGTTACAATGAGCAGTTCTTC. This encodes CASIDRSGYNEQFF.